The 2 T cell receptor beta chains below were found in one sample sequenced in a study of CD4 T cells in relation to SARS-CoV-2 and coronaviruses. The repertoire was sequenced with immunoSEQ multiplex PCR; TCRdb's copy has only in-frame clones and lacks some. The data contain 25,000 or so clones, about four fifths of them singletons. These TCRs are of unknown antigen specificity. Unexposed donor CD4+ T cells date from about 2011-2018, before the COVID-19 pandemic. The cells were cultured for about ten days before CD4+ T cells were isolated. The sample comprised CD4+ T cells from PBMCs, cultured in vitro. Receptors originate from a human donor in good health.

The chain links TRBV30 to TRBJ1-1; 9 bases agree with TRBD1. With 2 bases clipped from V and 3 bases from J, the junction kept 1 base outside the gene matches. The CDR3 covers 13 residues. Germline lookup yields CDR1 GTSNPN and CDR2 SVGIG (reference sequence). For the CDR3, the DNA is TGTGCCTGGAGTAGACAGGGGGACACTGAAGCTTTCTTT. Its translation: CAWSRQGDTEAFF.

This rearrangement joins TRBV2 to TRBJ2-3; D is unresolved. The V gene lost 4 bases and the J gene lost 2 bases, with 4 bases spanning the gap. Germline CDR1 SNHLY, CDR2 FYNNEI. The CDR3 loop spans 12 amino acids. In nucleotides, the CDR3 is TGTGCCAGCAGTGCCGACACAGATACGCAGTATTTT. Amino acids: CASSADTDTQYF.